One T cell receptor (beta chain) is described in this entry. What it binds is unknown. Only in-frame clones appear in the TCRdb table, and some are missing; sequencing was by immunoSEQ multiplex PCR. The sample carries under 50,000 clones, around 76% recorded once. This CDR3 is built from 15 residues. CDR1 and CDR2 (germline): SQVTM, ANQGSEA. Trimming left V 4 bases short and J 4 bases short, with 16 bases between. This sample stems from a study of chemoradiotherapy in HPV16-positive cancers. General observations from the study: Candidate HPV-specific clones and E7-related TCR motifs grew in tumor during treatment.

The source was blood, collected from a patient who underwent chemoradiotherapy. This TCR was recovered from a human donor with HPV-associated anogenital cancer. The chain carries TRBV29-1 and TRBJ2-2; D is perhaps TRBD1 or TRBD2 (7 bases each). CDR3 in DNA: TGCAGCGTTGGGTACGCGGGGGACAGCACCGGGGAGCTGTTTTTT. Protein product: CSVGYAGDSTGELFF.